The clone carrying this TCR beta chain came up once. The protocol was immunoSEQ multiplex PCR, while the TCRdb copy is restricted to in-frame clones and leaves out a portion. This table has 150,000 or so clones, approximately 90% appearing once. The data are from a study of blood T cell repertoires in COVID-19. About the study: Donors in the United States, Italy and Spain gave samples during acute or convalescent COVID-19.

This TCR was sampled from a man aged 55 to 70 with COVID-19, enrolled during active disease. Sequencing was carried out using peripheral blood.

CDR3 DNA: TGTGCCAGCAGCAAAGGAACCGGTGCGGGGTCACCCCTCCACTTT. Its translation is CASSKGTGAGSPLHF. The chain combines TRBV16 with TRBJ1-6; D unresolved. The ends were cut back, 5 bases at V and 10 bases at J, with 18 bases in the middle. Germline-derived CDR1 and CDR2 are KGHSY and FQNENV. CDR3 size: 15 residues.